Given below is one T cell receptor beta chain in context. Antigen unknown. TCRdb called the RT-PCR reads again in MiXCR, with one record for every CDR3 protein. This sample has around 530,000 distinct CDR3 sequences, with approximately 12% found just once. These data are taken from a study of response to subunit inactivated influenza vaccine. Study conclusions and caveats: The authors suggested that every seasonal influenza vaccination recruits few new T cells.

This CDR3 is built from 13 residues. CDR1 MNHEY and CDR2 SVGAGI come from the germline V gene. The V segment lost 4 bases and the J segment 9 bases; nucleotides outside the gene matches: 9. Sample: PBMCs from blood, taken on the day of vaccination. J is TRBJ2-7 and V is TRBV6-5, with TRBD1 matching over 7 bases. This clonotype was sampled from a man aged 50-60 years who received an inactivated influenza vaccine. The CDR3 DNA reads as TGTGCCAGCAGTTCCTCCCGCCGACAGGGGCAGTACTTC. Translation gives CASSSSRRQGQYF.